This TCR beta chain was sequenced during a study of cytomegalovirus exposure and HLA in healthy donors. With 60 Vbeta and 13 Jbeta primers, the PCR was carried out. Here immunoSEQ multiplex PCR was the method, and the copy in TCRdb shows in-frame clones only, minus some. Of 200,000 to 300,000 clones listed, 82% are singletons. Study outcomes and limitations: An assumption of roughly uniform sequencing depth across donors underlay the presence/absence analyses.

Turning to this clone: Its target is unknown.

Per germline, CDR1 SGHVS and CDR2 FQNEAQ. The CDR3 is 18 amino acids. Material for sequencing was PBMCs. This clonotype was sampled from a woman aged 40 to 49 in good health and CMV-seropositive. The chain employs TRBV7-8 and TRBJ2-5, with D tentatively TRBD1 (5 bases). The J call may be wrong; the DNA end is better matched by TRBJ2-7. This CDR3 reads CASSSQAQGPLSSYEQYF. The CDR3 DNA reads TGTGCCAGCAGCTCCCAGGCTCAGGGTCCACTGAGCTCCTACGAGCAGTACTTC.